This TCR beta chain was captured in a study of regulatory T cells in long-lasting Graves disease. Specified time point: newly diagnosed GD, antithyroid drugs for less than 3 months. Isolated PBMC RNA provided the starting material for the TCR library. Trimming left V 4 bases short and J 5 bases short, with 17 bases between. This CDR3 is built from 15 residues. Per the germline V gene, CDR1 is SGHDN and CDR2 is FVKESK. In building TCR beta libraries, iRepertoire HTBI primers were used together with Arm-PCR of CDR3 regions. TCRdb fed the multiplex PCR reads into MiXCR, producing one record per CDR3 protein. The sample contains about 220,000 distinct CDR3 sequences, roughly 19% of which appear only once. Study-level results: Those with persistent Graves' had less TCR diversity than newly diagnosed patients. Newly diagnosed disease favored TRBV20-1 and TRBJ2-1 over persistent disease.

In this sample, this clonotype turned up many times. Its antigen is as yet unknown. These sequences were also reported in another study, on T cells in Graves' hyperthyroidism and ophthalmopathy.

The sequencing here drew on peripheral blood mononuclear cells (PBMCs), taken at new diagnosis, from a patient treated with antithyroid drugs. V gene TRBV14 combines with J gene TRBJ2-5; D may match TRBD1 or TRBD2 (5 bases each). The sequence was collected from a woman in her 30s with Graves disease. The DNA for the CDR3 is TGTGCCAGCAGCCCGTTCCGGGGCTTAGGGGAGACCCAGTACTTC. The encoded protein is CASSPFRGLGETQYF.